Below, 7 T cell receptor beta chains from the same sample are listed, as sequenced in a study of STAT5B mutations in CD4+ large granular lymphocyte leukemia. TCRdb's table, derived via immunoSEQ multiplex PCR, lists solely in-frame clones and lacks some. The sample records some 28,000 clones, more than 70% being singletons. Sample: CD4+ T cells from blood buffy coats. Receptors originate from a human donor in good health.

This sequence joins TRBV5-4 and TRBJ2-2, with TRBD2 matching over 10 bases. The CDR3 runs 16 residues. J gave up 3 bases and V 3 bases, and 5 bases lay outside the gene matches. The germline V gene encodes CDR1 SGHNT and CDR2 YYREEE (reference sequence). CDR3 sequence: CASSSPGLADTGELFF. CDR3 nucleotides: TGTGCCAGCAGCTCGCCTGGACTAGCGGACACCGGGGAGCTGTTTTTT.

J is TRBJ2-3 and V is TRBV7-2; no clear D. CDR1 is SGHTA, CDR2 FQGNSA, per germline. The CDR3 sequence is 15 residues long. V dropped 1 base and J dropped 2 bases, with 10 bases sitting between them. The CDR3 nucleotides read TGTGCCAGCAGCTTAGTAGCCAAGAACACAGATACGCAGTATTTT. The encoded protein is CASSLVAKNTDTQYF.

The rearrangement links TRBV4-2 to TRBJ2-4; 9 bases fit TRBD2. The CDR3 has 16 amino acids. Trimming removed 3 bases from V and 1 base from J; junction bases left unmatched: 4. Germline V CDR1 and CDR2: LGHNA, YNFKEQ. The CDR3 here is CASSHIAGEAKNIQYF. The CDR3 coding sequence is TGTGCCAGCAGCCATATAGCGGGAGAGGCCAAAAACATTCAGTACTTC.

This clone was seen only once. The chain uses TRBV7-2 and TRBJ2-1; D might be TRBD2 (6 bases). From germline, CDR1 is SGHTA and CDR2 FQGNSA. Trimming cost V 5 bases and J 2 bases, with 13 bases left between them. This CDR3 region has 15 residues. The CDR3 coding sequence is TGTGCCAGCAGCCGCGCGGGACTCACCTACAATGAGCAGTTCTTC. Translation gives CASSRAGLTYNEQFF.

The chain uses TRBV4-3 and TRBJ2-3; the match to TRBD2 covers 13 bases. The CDR3 has 17 residues. The V gene end was trimmed by 4 bases and the J gene end by 6 bases; junction bases not matched to a gene: 10. The germline V gene has CDR1 LGHNA and CDR2 YSLEER. The CDR3 DNA is TGCGCCAGCAGCCTGAAGACCGGGACTAGCGGGATTGATACGCAGTATTTT. Amino acid sequence: CASSLKTGTSGIDTQYF.

In its sample, this clone was seen a few times. The rearrangement links TRBV19 to TRBJ2-2; tentatively, D is TRBD2 (6 bases). Trimming removed 3 bases at V and 6 bases at J, with 11 bases between. The CDR3 covers 14 residues. Germline assignment: CDR1 LNHDA and CDR2 SQIVND (reference sequence). The CDR3 loop reads CASSIEEGPGELFF. The CDR3 DNA follows: TGTGCCAGTAGTATCGAGGAGGGCCCCGGGGAGCTGTTTTTT.

This sequence joins TRBV10-1 and TRBJ2-7; 9 nucleotides match TRBD1. V gave up 5 bases and J gave up 2 bases; unmatched junction bases: 7. The CDR3 consists of 15 residues. Germline CDR1 is WNHNN and CDR2 is SYGVQD (reference sequence). CDR3 amino acids: CASSSGQGEAYEQYF. The CDR3 nucleotides read TGCGCCAGCAGTTCGGGACAGGGAGAAGCCTACGAGCAGTACTTC.